This T cell receptor (beta chain) derives from a study of T-cell memory formation after mild COVID-19. About the research overall: Clusters were largely donor specific. Study outcomes and limitations: Clones from the second wave (peaking day 37) had unconfirmed SARS-CoV-2 specificity.

A few counts support this clonotype. Its specificity is unknown. TCRdb recomputed calls from the 5' RACE reads with MiXCR, one row per CDR3 protein. The table has more than 350,000 distinct CDR3 sequences, about a sixth seen once. Trimming at V came to 5 bases and at J to 7 bases, leaving 6 bases not matched to a gene. Germline V gene sequence: CDR1 SEHNR, CDR2 FQNEAQ (reference sequence). CDR3 length: 13 residues. This chain links TRBV7-9 with TRBJ2-5, with TRBD1 identical over 8 bases. Source material: PBMCs or a T cell subset sorted from them (not recorded which). The TCR was taken from a man aged 18-30 years who had mild COVID-19 (a few samples of this study predate the infection). Cell type and time point are not known. The CDR3 protein is CASSGTGLGTQYF. The CDR3 coding sequence is TGTGCCAGCAGCGGGACAGGTCTCGGGACCCAGTACTTC.